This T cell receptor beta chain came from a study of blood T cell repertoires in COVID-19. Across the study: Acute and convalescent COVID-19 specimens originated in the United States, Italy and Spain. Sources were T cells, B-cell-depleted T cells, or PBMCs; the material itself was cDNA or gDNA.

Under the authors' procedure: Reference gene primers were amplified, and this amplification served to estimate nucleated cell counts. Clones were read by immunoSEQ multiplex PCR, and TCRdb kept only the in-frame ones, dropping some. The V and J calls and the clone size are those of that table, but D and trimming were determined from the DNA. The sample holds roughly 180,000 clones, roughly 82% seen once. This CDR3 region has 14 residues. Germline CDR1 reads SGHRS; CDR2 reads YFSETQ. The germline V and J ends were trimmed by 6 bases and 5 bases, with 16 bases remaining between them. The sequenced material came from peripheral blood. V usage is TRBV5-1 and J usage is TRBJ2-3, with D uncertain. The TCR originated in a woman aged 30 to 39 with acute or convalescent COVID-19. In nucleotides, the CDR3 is TGCGCCAGCAACCCCGAGGTGGCCAGAGATACGCAGTATTTT. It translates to CASNPEVARDTQYF. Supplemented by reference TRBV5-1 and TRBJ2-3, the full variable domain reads KAGVTQTPRYLIKTRGQQVTLSCSPISGHRSVSWYQQTPGQGLQFLFEYFSETQRNKGNFPGRFSGRQFSNSRSEMNVSTLELGDSALYLCASNPEVARDTQYFGPGTRLTVL.